Listed here are 2 T cell receptor beta chains from one sample, sequenced in a study of cytomegalovirus exposure and HLA in healthy donors. PCR amplification relied on 60 Vbeta primers (plus 13 Jbeta primers). Generated by immunoSEQ multiplex PCR, the TCRdb table keeps only in-frame clones and is missing some. The data hold under 150,000 clones, with roughly 70% observed a single time. Input material: PBMCs. The receptors here all came from a man under 40 in good health and CMV-seronegative.

Only a few counts were recorded for this clone. The V and J genes are TRBV4-1 and TRBJ1-2; maybe TRBD1 (6 bases). Deletions cut 3 bases from V and 4 bases from J, with 9 bases between. The CDR3 length is 13 residues. The germline CDR1 and CDR2 sequences are MGHRA and YSYEKL. The CDR3: CASSQDSSYGYTF. The CDR3 DNA follows: TGCGCCAGCAGCCAGGACAGCAGCTATGGCTACACCTTC.

CDR3 in amino acids: CASTNPFAGAIQDEQFF. The CDR3 bases are TGTGCCAGCACCAACCCGTTCGCGGGGGCCATTCAAGATGAGCAGTTCTTC. The chain is built from TRBV5-5 and TRBJ2-1; D perhaps matches TRBD2 (7 bases). Germline-derived CDR1 and CDR2 are SGHKS and YYEKEE (reference sequence). The CDR3 runs 17 residues. Trimming shortened V by 6 bases and J by 8 bases, and 27 bases separated the two germline ends. Full variable domain (rest looked up from reference TRBV5-5 and TRBJ2-1): DAGVTQSPTHLIKTRGQQVTLRCSPISGHKSVSWYQQVLGQGPQFIFQYYEKEERGRGNFPDRFSARQFPNYSSELNVNALLLGDSALYLCASTNPFAGAIQDEQFFGPGTRLTVL.